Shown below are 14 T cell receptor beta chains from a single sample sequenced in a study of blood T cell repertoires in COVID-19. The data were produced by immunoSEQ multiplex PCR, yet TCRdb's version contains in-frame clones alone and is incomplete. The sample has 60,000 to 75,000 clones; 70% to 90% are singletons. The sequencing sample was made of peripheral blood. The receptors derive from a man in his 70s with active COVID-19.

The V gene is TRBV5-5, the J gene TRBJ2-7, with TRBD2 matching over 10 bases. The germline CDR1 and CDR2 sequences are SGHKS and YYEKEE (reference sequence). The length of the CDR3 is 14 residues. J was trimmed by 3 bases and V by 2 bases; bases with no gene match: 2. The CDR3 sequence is CASSFGTSDYEQYF. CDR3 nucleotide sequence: TGTGCCAGCAGCTTCGGGACTAGCGACTACGAGCAGTACTTC.

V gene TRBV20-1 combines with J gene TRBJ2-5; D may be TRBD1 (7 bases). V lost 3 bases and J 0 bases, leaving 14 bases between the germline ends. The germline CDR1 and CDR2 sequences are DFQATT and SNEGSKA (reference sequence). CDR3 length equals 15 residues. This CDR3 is CSASGGRGDQETQYF. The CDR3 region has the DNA TGCAGTGCTAGTGGGGGCAGGGGGGACCAAGAGACCCAGTACTTC.

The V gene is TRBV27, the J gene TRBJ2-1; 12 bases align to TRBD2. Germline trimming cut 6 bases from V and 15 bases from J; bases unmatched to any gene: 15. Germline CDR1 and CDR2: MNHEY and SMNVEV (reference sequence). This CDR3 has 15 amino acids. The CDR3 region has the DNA TGTGCCAGCAGCCCACCGGGGCTAGCGGGAGGGTGGGGGTTCTTC. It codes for CASSPPGLAGGWGFF.

CDR3 DNA: TGCGCCAGCAGTCAGGACAGGGGGTGGGATGAGCAGTTCTTC. Its protein is CASSQDRGWDEQFF. V usage is TRBV5-1 and J usage is TRBJ2-1; 10 bases are a match to TRBD1. Germline CDR1 is SGHRS and CDR2 is YFSETQ. The CDR3 consists of 14 residues. V lost 5 bases, J lost 8 bases, and 7 bases stayed unmatched.

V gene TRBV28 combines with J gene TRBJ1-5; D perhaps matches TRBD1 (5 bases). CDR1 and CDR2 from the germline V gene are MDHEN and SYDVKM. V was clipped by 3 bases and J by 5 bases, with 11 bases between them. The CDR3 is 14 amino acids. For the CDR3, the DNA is TGTGCCAGCAGTTTGGGGCCCGGTGATCAGCCCCAGCATTTT. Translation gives CASSLGPGDQPQHF. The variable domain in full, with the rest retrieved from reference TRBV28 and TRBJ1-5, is DVKVTQSSRYLVKRTGEKVFLECVQDMDHENMFWYRQDPGLGLRLIYFSYDVKMKEKGDIPEGYSVSREKKERFSLILESASTNQTSMYLCASSLGPGDQPQHFGDGTRLSIL.

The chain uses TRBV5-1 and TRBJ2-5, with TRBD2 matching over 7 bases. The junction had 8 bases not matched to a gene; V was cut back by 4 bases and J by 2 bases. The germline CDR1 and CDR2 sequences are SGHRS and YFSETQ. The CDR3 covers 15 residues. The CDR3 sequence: CASSLAWGGQETQYF. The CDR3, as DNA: TGCGCCAGCAGCCTGGCTTGGGGGGGGCAAGAGACCCAGTACTTC.

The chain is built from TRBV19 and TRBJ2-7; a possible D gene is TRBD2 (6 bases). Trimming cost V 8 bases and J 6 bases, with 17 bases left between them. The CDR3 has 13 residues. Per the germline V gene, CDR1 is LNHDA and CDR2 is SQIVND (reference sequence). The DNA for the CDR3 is TGTGCCAGTTCCCGGGACTCCACCGGCGAGCAGTACTTC. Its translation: CASSRDSTGEQYF.

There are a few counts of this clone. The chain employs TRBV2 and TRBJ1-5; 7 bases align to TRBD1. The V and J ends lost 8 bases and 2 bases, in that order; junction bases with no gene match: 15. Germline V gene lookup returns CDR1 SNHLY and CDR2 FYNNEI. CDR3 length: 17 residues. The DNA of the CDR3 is TGTGCCAGCCAGGGGGACGGAGGCCCTTGGGGCAATCAGCCCCAGCATTTT. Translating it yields CASQGDGGPWGNQPQHF. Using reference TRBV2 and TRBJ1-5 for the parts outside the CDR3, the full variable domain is EPEVTQTPSHQVTQMGQEVILRCVPISNHLYFYWYRQILGQKVEFLVSFYNNEISEKSEIFDDQFSVERPDGSNFTLKIRSTKLEDSAMYFCASQGDGGPWGNQPQHFGDGTRLSIL.

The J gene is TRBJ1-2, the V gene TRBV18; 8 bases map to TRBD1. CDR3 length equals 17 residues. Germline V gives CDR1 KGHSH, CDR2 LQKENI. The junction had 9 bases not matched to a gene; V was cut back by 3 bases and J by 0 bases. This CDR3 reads CASSPTRATGANYGYTF. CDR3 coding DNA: TGTGCCAGCTCACCCACCAGGGCGACAGGGGCTAACTATGGCTACACCTTC.

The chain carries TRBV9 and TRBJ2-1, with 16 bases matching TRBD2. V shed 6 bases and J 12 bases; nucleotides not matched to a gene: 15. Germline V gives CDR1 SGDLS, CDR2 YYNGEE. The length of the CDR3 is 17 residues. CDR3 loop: CASTRGPGLAGGPGQFF. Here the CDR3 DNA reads TGTGCCAGCACCCGGGGGCCGGGACTAGCGGGAGGGCCGGGGCAGTTCTTC.

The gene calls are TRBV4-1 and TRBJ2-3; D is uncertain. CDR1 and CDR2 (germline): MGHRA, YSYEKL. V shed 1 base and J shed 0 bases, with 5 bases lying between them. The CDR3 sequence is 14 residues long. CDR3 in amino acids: CASSQGASTDTQYF. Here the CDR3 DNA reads TGCGCCAGCAGCCAAGGGGCTAGCACAGATACGCAGTATTTT.

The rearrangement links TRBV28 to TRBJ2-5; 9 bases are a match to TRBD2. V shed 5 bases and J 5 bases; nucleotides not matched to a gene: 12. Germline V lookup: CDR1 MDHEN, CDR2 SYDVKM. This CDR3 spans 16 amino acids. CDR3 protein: CASSPLAGGPGETQYF. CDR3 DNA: TGTGCCAGCAGTCCCCTTGCGGGAGGGCCGGGTGAGACCCAGTACTTC.

The chain's CDR3 is CASTPPASSYEQYF. The CDR3 nucleotides read TGTGCCAGCACCCCCCCCGCTAGCTCCTACGAGCAGTACTTC. The J gene is TRBJ2-7, the V gene TRBV28; D is unresolved. Trimming removed 7 bases at V and 0 bases at J, with 13 bases between. Germline CDR1 is MDHEN and CDR2 is SYDVKM. This CDR3 contains 14 residues. The full variable domain, with the rest looked up from reference TRBV28 and TRBJ2-7, is DVKVTQSSRYLVKRTGEKVFLECVQDMDHENMFWYRQDPGLGLRLIYFSYDVKMKEKGDIPEGYSVSREKKERFSLILESASTNQTSMYLCASTPPASSYEQYFGPGTRLTVT.

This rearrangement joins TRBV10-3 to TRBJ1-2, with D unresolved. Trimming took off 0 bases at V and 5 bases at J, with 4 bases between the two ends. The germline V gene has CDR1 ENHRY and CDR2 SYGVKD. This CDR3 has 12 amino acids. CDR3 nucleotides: TGTGCCATCAGTGAGTCGAGGTATGGCTACACCTTC. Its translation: CAISESRYGYTF.